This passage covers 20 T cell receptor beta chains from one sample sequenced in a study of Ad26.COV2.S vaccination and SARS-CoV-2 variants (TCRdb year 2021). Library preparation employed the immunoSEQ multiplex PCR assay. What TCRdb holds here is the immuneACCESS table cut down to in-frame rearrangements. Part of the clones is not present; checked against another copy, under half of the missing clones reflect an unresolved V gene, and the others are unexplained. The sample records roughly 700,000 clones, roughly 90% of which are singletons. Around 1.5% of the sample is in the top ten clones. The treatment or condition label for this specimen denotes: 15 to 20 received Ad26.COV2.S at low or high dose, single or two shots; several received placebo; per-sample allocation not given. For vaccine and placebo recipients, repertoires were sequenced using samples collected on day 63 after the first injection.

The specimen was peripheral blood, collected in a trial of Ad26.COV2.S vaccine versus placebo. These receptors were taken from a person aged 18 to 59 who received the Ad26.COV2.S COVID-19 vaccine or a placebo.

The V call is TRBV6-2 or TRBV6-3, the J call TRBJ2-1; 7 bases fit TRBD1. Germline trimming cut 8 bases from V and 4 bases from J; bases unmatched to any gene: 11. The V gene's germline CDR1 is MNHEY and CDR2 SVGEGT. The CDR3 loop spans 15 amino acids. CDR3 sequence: CASGPTGTAYNEQFF. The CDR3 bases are TGTGCCAGCGGCCCAACCGGGACAGCGTACAATGAGCAGTTCTTC.

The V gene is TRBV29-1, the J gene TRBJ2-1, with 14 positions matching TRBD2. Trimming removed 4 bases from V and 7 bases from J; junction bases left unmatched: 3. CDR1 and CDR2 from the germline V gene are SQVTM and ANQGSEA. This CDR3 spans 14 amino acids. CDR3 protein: CSVARLAGGNEQFF. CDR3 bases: TGCAGCGTTGCGCGACTAGCGGGGGGGAATGAGCAGTTCTTC.

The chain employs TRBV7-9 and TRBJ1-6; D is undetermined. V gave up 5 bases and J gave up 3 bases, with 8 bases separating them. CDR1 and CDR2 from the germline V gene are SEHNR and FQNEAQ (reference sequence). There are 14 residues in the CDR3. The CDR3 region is CASSPTVYNSPLHF. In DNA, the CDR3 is TGTGCCAGCAGCCCGACGGTCTATAATTCACCCCTCCACTTT.

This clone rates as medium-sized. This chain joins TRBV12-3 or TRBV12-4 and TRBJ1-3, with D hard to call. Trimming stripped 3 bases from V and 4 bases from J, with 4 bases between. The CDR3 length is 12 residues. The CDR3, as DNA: TGTGCCAGCAGTTTGGAGGGAAACACCATATATTTT. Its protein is CASSLEGNTIYF.

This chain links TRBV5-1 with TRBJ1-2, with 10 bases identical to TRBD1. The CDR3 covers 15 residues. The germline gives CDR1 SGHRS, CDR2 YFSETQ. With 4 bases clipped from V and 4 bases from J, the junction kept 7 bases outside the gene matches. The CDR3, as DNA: TGCGCCAGCAGCCCCGGACAGGGGGGGGCCTATGGCTACACCTTC. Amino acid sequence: CASSPGQGGAYGYTF.

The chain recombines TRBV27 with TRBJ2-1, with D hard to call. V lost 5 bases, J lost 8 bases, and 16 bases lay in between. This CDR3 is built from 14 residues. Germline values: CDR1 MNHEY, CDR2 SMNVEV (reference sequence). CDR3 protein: CASSPYRALDEQFF. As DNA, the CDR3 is TGTGCCAGCAGTCCTTATAGAGCTCTGGATGAGCAGTTCTTC.

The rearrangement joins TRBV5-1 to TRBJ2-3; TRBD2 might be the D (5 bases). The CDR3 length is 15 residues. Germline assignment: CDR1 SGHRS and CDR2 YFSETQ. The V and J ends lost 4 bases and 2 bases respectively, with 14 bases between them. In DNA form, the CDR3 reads TGCGCCAGCAGCCGGGGTCCACCCCTCACAGATACGCAGTATTTT. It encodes CASSRGPPLTDTQYF.

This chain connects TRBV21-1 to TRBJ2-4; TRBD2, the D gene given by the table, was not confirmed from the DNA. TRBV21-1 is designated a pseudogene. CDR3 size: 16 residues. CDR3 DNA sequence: TGTGCCAGCAGCAAAGCTAGTAGAAGAGGAAAAAACATTCAGTACTTC. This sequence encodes CASSKASRRGKNIQYF.

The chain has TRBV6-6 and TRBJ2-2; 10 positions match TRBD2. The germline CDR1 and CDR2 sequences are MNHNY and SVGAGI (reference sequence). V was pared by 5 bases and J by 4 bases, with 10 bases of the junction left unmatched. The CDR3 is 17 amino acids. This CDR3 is CASSPKPIAGGTGELFF. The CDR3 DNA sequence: TGTGCCAGCAGTCCCAAGCCCATAGCGGGAGGCACCGGGGAGCTGTTTTTT.

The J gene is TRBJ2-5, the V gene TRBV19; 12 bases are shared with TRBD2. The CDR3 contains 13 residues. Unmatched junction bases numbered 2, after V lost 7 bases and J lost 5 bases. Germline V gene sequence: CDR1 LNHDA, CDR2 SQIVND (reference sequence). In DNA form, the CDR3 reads TGTGCCAGTAAACTAGCGGGAGGTGAGACCCAGTACTTC. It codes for CASKLAGGETQYF.

CDR3 amino acids: CASIGSNYEQYF. The CDR3 DNA follows: TGTGCCAGCATTGGGTCTAACTACGAGCAGTACTTC. The J gene is TRBJ2-7, the V gene TRBV6-5; D is uncertain. Trimming cost V 7 bases and J 3 bases, with 10 bases left between them. Germline lookup yields CDR1 MNHEY and CDR2 SVGAGI. The CDR3 has 12 residues.

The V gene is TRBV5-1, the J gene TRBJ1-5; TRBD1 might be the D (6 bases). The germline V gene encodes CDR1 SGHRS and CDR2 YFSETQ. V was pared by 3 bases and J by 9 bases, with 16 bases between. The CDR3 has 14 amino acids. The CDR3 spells CASSSLGGVVPQHF. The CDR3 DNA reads TGCGCCAGCAGCTCTCTAGGGGGGGTGGTGCCCCAGCATTTT.

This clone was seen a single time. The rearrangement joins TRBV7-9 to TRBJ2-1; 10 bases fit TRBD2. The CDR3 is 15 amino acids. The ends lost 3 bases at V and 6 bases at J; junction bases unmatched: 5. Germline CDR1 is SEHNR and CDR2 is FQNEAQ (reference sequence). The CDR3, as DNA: TGTGCCAGCAGCTTCGGGAGACTAGCGGGCAATGAGCAGTTCTTC. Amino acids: CASSFGRLAGNEQFF.

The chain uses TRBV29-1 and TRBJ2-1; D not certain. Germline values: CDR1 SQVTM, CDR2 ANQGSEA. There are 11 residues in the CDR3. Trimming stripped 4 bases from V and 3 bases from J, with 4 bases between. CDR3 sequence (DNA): TGCAGCGTTGGGGTCTACAATGAGCAGTTCTTC. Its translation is CSVGVYNEQFF.

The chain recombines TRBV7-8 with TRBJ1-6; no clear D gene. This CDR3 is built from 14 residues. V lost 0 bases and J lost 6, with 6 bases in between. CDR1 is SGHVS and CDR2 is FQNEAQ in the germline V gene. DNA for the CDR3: TGTGCCAGCAGCTTAGCGTGGACTAATTCACCCCTCCACTTT. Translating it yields CASSLAWTNSPLHF.

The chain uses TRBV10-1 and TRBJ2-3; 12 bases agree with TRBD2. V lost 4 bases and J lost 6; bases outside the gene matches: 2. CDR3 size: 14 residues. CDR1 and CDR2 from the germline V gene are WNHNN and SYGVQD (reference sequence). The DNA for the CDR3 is TGCGCCAGCAGTGGACTAGCGGGAGCCGATACGCAGTATTTT. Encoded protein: CASSGLAGADTQYF.

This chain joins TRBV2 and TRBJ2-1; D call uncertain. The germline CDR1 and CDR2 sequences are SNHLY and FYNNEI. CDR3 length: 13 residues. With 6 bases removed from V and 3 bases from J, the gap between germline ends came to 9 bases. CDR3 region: CASRDPNYNEQFF. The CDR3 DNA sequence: TGTGCCAGCAGGGATCCGAACTACAATGAGCAGTTCTTC.

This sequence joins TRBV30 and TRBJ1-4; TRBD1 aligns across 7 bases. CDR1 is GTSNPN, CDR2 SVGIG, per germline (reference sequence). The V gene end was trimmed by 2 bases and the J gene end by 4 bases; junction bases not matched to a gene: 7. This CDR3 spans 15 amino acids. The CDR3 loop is CAWSNQGGGNEKLFF. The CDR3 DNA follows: TGTGCCTGGAGTAACCAGGGGGGTGGTAATGAAAAACTGTTTTTT.

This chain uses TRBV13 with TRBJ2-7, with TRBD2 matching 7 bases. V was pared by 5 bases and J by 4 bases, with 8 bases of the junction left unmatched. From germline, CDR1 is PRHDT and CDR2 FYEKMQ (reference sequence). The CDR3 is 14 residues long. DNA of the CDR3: TGTGCCAGCAGCCTGAGCGGGGTGGAATACGAGCAGTACTTC. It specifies CASSLSGVEYEQYF.

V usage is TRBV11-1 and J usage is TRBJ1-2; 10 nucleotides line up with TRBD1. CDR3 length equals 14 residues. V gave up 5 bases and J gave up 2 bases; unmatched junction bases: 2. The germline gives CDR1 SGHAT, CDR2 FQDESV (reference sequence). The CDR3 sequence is CASSPGQGNYGYTF. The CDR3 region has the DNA TGTGCCAGCAGCCCGGGACAGGGGAACTATGGCTACACCTTC.